These 24 T cell receptor beta chains share one sample of origin, sequenced in a study of blood T cells in healthy people across ages. A second about 6 to 12 cycle PCR used barcoded and J-beta primers. Using its own MiXCR run on the 5' RACE reads, TCRdb lists one record per CDR3 protein. The sample lists some 640,000 distinct CDR3 sequences, 25% to 35% occurring once. Sequencing input: blood. The origin of the receptors is a woman older than 75 in good health.

This clonotype was seen many times. This chain connects TRBV5-5 to TRBJ2-1, with 9 nucleotides matching TRBD1. CDR1 is SGHKS, CDR2 YYEKEE, per germline (reference sequence). The V segment lost 3 bases and the J segment 6 bases; nucleotides outside the gene matches: 10. The CDR3 is made up of 16 amino acids. CDR3 DNA: TGTGCCAGCAGCTGGGGACAGGGAGTTATCGGCAATGAGCAGTTCTTC. It translates to CASSWGQGVIGNEQFF. The full variable domain, in which reference TRBV5-5 and TRBJ2-1 provide the parts outside the CDR3, is DAGVTQSPTHLIKTRGQQVTLRCSPISGHKSVSWYQQVLGQGPQFIFQYYEKEERGRGNFPDRFSARQFPNYSSELNVNALLLGDSALYLCASSWGQGVIGNEQFFGPGTRLTVL.

The V gene is TRBV6-2 or TRBV6-3, the J gene TRBJ1-1, with 7 bases that match TRBD1. The V gene end was trimmed by 7 bases and the J gene end by 1 base; junction bases not matched to a gene: 6. The CDR3 is 14 amino acids. The germline gives CDR1 MNHEY, CDR2 SVGEGT. CDR3 region: CASMAGGKNTEAFF. CDR3 DNA sequence: TGTGCCAGCATGGCAGGGGGAAAGAACACTGAAGCTTTCTTT.

The chain couples TRBV15 to TRBJ1-1; TRBD1 is a possible D gene (5 bases). The germline V and J ends were trimmed by 5 bases and 11 bases, with 21 bases remaining between them. The CDR3 runs to 14 residues. Germline-derived CDR1 and CDR2 are LNHNV and YYDKDF (reference sequence). The CDR3 sequence is CATSSLWTAGEAFF. The CDR3 region has the DNA TGTGCCACCAGCTCCCTCTGGACTGCGGGGGAGGCTTTCTTT.

This clonotype was picked up many times. CDR3 coding DNA: TGTGCCAGCAGCCAAGTCTCCGAGCAGTACTTC. It encodes CASSQVSEQYF. The rearrangement links TRBV3-1 to TRBJ2-7; no firm D call. CDR3 length: 11 residues. Deletions cut 1 base from V and 6 bases from J, with 4 bases between. CDR1 LGHDT and CDR2 YNNKEL come from the germline V gene (reference sequence).

With respect to this clonotype: Being one base from a much bigger clone, this may be a read error. The genes are TRBV29-1 and TRBJ1-1, with 10 bases identical to TRBD1. The CDR3 is made up of 13 amino acids. Germline V gene data show CDR1 as SQVTM and CDR2 as ANQGSEA. CDR3 DNA sequence: TGCAGCGTTTCGGACAGGGGGAACGCTGAAGCTTTCTTT. Its translation: CSVSDRGNAEAFF.

This clonotype was counted many times. V gene TRBV3-1 combines with J gene TRBJ2-5; D unresolved. Per germline, CDR1 LGHDT and CDR2 YNNKEL (reference sequence). The CDR3 loop spans 14 amino acids. Trimming shortened V by 0 bases and J by 5 bases, and 10 bases separated the two germline ends. CDR3 nucleotides: TGTGCCAGCAGCCAAGATTCCCGGTATGAGACCCAGTACTTC. This sequence encodes CASSQDSRYETQYF.

Ten or more counts support this clonotype. This may be a read error, as it is one base from a much larger clone. This rearrangement joins TRBV12-3 or TRBV12-4 to TRBJ2-7; D is ambiguous. The CDR3 is made up of 14 amino acids. Written as DNA, the CDR3 is TGTGCCGGCAGGTCGTCAGGCGGCACCTACGAGCAGTACTTC. This gives the protein CAGRSSGGTYEQYF.

At least ten counts were recorded for this clonotype. The rearrangement joins TRBV11-2 to TRBJ2-1; no reliable D call. This CDR3 contains 13 residues. From germline, CDR1 is SGHAT and CDR2 FQNNGV. The V end lost 1 base, the J end lost 9 bases, and 10 bases lay between the germline ends. CDR3 nucleotides: TGTGCCAGCAGCTTAGGGGTCCACGGTGAGCAGTTCTTC. Translation gives CASSLGVHGEQFF.

The gene calls are TRBV28 and TRBJ1-2; possibly TRBD1 for D (5 bases). The CDR3 sequence is 15 residues long. The V end lost 2 bases, the J end lost 4 bases, and 14 bases lay between the germline ends. Germline V CDR1 and CDR2: MDHEN, SYDVKM. The CDR3, as DNA: TGTGCCAGCAGTTTAGGGGCGGGAACTTCCTATGGCTACACCTTC. Its translation: CASSLGAGTSYGYTF.

This chain joins TRBV4-1 and TRBJ1-3, with D perhaps matching TRBD1 (5 bases). V was cut by 3 bases and J by 4 bases, with 28 bases left in between. CDR1 MGHRA and CDR2 YSYEKL come from the germline V gene. The CDR3 sequence is 20 residues long. In nucleotides, the CDR3 is TGCGCCAGCAGCCATTCCACTCGACAGCAGTTTGGGCAATCCGGAAACACCATATATTTT. Its protein product is CASSHSTRQQFGQSGNTIYF.

This clonotype appeared many times. The genes are TRBV20-1 and TRBJ2-4; D ambiguous. The V gene's germline CDR1 is DFQATT and CDR2 SNEGSKA (reference sequence). This CDR3 contains 15 residues. Deletions cut 3 bases from V and 0 bases from J, with 12 bases between. CDR3 DNA: TGCAGTGCTAGCCTGGTAGACGTAGCCAAAAACATTCAGTACTTC. It codes for CSASLVDVAKNIQYF.

Only one count was recorded for this clonotype. This may be a read error: a much more frequent sequence differs by one nucleotide. The chain combines TRBV24-1 with TRBJ2-6, with a possible D match to TRBD2 (6 bases). This CDR3 spans 15 amino acids. The V gene's germline CDR1 is KGHDR and CDR2 SFDVKD. The CDR3 coding sequence is TGTGCCACCAGTGATAAGATAGGAGGGGCCAACGTCCTGATTTTC. Protein: CATSDKIGGANVLIF.

In its sample, this clonotype ranks as medium-sized (0.01 to 0.1%). The chain employs TRBV7-9 and TRBJ2-5; D assignment may be TRBD1 or TRBD2 (6 bases each). Between the trimmed V and J ends, which lost 2 bases and 5 bases, there was a span of 21 bases. This CDR3 contains 17 residues. CDR1 and CDR2 (germline): SEHNR, FQNEAQ (reference sequence). As DNA, the CDR3 is TGTGCCAGCAGCTTAAGGTCGACGGGGGCCGGAGGGGAGACCCAGTACTTC. This encodes CASSLRSTGAGGETQYF.

V usage is TRBV6-5 and J usage is TRBJ1-4; D ambiguous. Germline V gene lookup returns CDR1 MNHEY and CDR2 SVGAGI. Trimming shortened V by 8 bases and J by 0 bases, and 7 bases separated the two germline ends. This CDR3 contains 13 residues. In DNA form, the CDR3 reads TGTGCCAGCGGAAGGGCAACTAATGAAAAACTGTTTTTT. This gives the protein CASGRATNEKLFF.

This clonotype was found many times. The chain is built from TRBV15 and TRBJ1-6, with D unresolved. This CDR3 has 14 amino acids. Between the trimmed V and J ends, which lost 3 bases and 7 bases, there was a span of 10 bases. CDR1 and CDR2 (germline): LNHNV, YYDKDF (reference sequence). In nucleotides, the CDR3 is TGTGCCACCAGCAGTCCCGGAGCCAATTCACCCCTCCACTTT. Amino acid sequence: CATSSPGANSPLHF.

At least ten counts were recorded for this clonotype. This chain joins TRBV7-2 and TRBJ2-7; the match to TRBD2 covers 8 bases. Per germline, CDR1 SGHTA and CDR2 FQGNSA. Trimming removed 2 bases from V and 5 bases from J; junction bases left unmatched: 11. This CDR3 is built from 16 residues. CDR3 loop: CASSLSGTRVLDEQYF. As DNA, the CDR3 is TGTGCCAGCAGCTTAAGCGGGACTAGGGTCCTAGACGAGCAGTACTTC.

This clonotype was picked up many times. The chain is built from TRBV20-1 and TRBJ1-1; no clear D. The germline V gene encodes CDR1 DFQATT and CDR2 SNEGSKA (reference sequence). This CDR3 contains 12 residues. The V and J ends lost 2 bases and 4 bases respectively, with 8 bases between them. Written as DNA, the CDR3 is TGCAGTGCTAGACCGGTCGGCACTGAAGCTTTCTTT. Its protein product is CSARPVGTEAFF.

A remark on this clonotype: This may come from a read error, since a much larger clone is one base off. V and J are TRBV9 and TRBJ1-2, with a possible D match to TRBD1 (6 bases). The CDR3 has 15 residues. In germline, CDR1 is SGDLS, CDR2 YYNGEE. The CDR3 DNA sequence: TGTGCCAGCAGCCCCGGGACACCCCTTAACTATCGCTACACCTTC. Its protein product is CASSPGTPLNYRYTF.

This clonotype has a count of ten or more. This sequence joins TRBV20-1 and TRBJ2-1; maybe TRBD1 (6 bases). The germline gives CDR1 DFQATT, CDR2 SNEGSKA (reference sequence). The CDR3 loop spans 14 amino acids. Trimming removed 6 bases at V and 9 bases at J, with 21 bases between. The CDR3, as DNA: TGCAGTGCCCCCCTCGTGGGGGCCCCTAGTGAGCAGTTCTTC. Encoded protein: CSAPLVGAPSEQFF.

There are a few counts of this clonotype. CDR3 in amino acids: CASSLLGSGSYEQYF. The CDR3 coding sequence is TGCGCCAGCAGCTTGCTGGGGTCCGGCTCCTACGAGCAGTACTTC. This sequence joins TRBV5-1 and TRBJ2-7; D is unresolved. The CDR3 runs to 15 residues. V was cut by 1 base and J by 0 bases, with 11 bases left in between. Germline V lookup: CDR1 SGHRS, CDR2 YFSETQ.

This clonotype was seen only a few times. The chain uses TRBV18 and TRBJ2-4; 7 bases agree with TRBD1. The closer fit of TRBJ2-5 to the DNA end suggests the J call may be wrong. The CDR3 is 14 amino acids. Germline V gene data show CDR1 as KGHSH and CDR2 as LQKENI. CDR3 coding DNA: TGTGCCAGCTCACCGGGGACAGCACGGGGGACCCAGTACTTC. The encoded protein is CASSPGTARGTQYF.

This clonotype was counted ten times or more. The genes are TRBV7-9 and TRBJ1-5; D not resolved. This CDR3 contains 14 residues. Germline CDR1 reads SEHNR; CDR2 reads FQNEAQ (reference sequence). Trimming pared 0 bases from V and 0 bases from J, leaving 3 bases between. The CDR3 region has the DNA TGTGCCAGCAGCTTAGCTGCTAGCAATCAGCCCCAGCATTTT. Translation gives CASSLAASNQPQHF.

This clonotype was found many times. The V gene is TRBV5-5, the J gene TRBJ2-1; tentative D call: TRBD2 (7 bases). CDR1 is SGHKS, CDR2 YYEKEE, per germline (reference sequence). CDR3 size: 18 residues. Trimming removed 2 bases from V and 0 bases from J, with 18 bases in between. The CDR3 loop is CASSLTLIGGGSYNEQFF. CDR3 coding DNA: TGTGCCAGCAGCTTAACTCTCATAGGGGGGGGCTCCTACAATGAGCAGTTCTTC.

The chain uses TRBV27 and TRBJ2-4; TRBD2 is a possible D gene (6 bases). Trimming removed 6 bases at V and 13 bases at J, with 22 bases between. Germline CDR1 is MNHEY and CDR2 is SMNVEV (reference sequence). The CDR3 has 14 amino acids. The CDR3 region has the DNA TGTGCCAGCAGGAACCTAGCGCCCGGGTGTGAGCAGTACTTC. Translated, it gives CASRNLAPGCEQYF.